A selection of T cell receptor beta chains follows, all from one sample in a study of T-cell reconstitution after alpha-beta-depleted transplantation in children. Each CDR3 protein is one row after TCRdb ran MiXCR on the PCR reads. This sample has approximately 400,000 distinct CDR3 sequences, with roughly a tenth found just once. The material sequenced was PBMCs from the stem cell graft donor, taken from the stem cell graft. Every receptor here comes from a human donor who donated a stem cell graft to a child with acute myeloid leukemia. Each CDR3 is given with its conserved first and last residue. Fields, in order: V gene, J gene, CDR3 protein.

TRBV7-9,TRBJ2-1,CASSSTSGSVYEQFF
TRBV12-3/TRBV12-4,TRBJ2-1,CASGSGNGQFF
TRBV18,TRBJ2-1,CASSPGGLYNEQFF
TRBV7-6,TRBJ2-3,CASSRRSGGRDTQYF
TRBV6-1,TRBJ2-2,CASRRNLGQGDTGELFF
TRBV6-5,TRBJ1-5,CASGIQPQHF
TRBV29-1,TRBJ1-4,CSGSDRAGEKLFF
TRBV7-2,TRBJ2-1,CASSPRTSGTYNEQFF
TRBV5-4,TRBJ1-2,CASSLGGGGYGYTF
TRBV20-1,TRBJ1-2,CSAHSWEKADGYTF
TRBV29-1,TRBJ2-3,CSVVPLSTSGSTDTQYF
TRBV6-5,TRBJ2-5,CASSWGLAGGPSETQYF
TRBV20-1,TRBJ2-3,CSAADIARATDTQYF
TRBV7-2,TRBJ2-1,CASSLVGQGIDEQFF
TRBV29-1,TRBJ1-2,CSVRVGRNYGYTF
TRBV18,TRBJ2-3,CASSPLIQGAPTDTQYF
TRBV4-2,TRBJ2-3,CASSQDGAGSTDTQYF
TRBV30,TRBJ1-5,CAWSTDAGASPQHF
TRBV21-1,TRBJ2-3,CASSKGGGGTDTQYF
TRBV5-1,TRBJ2-5,CASSLGFQAKGETQYF
TRBV5-1,TRBJ1-3,CARNYRSSGNTIYF
TRBV24-1,TRBJ1-5,CATSEPYSNQPQHF
TRBV29-1,TRBJ1-4,CSVTVATNEKLFF
TRBV6-5,TRBJ2-1,CASSYSDPREFGNEQFF
TRBV2,TRBJ2-7,CASRGRGFRYEQYF
TRBV7-2,TRBJ2-2,CASSHRANTGELFF
TRBV20-1,TRBJ2-3,CSAEGAGSTDTQYF
TRBV5-5,TRBJ2-1,CASSLGRRLSYNEQFF
TRBV7-8,TRBJ2-4,CASSSSRSSLAKNIQYF
TRBV11-3,TRBJ1-1,CASSATANTEAFF